This T cell receptor beta chain was identified during a study of shared clonotypes between healthy human individuals (TCRdb year 2020). Context from the whole study: The cohort comprised a couple of women and a few men aged 18 to 49 years. Leukapheresis yielded between about 0.8 and 9.5 billion PBMCs per donor. Blood TCR repertoires of about 5 healthy adults were deeply sequenced to estimate repertoire size and the extent of clonotype sharing between individuals. For each donor, CD4 naive and CD4 memory were each given three plates, CD8 naive was given two plates, and CD8 memory was given one plate. To increase sequencing depth and limit assay-specific biases, different laboratories used diverse techniques to prepare libraries and sequence TCR repertoires.

Broad study findings and their caveats: Because the study included a small number of donors, the genetic and exposure-history diversity represented was limited. Pairwise subsampling indicated that sequencing depth was expected to affect the degree of clonotype sharing among donors. Higher generation probabilities were observed for clonotypes shared by all four sorted-subset donors than for non-shared clonotypes. Sampling was restricted to blood, and TCR repertoires in tissue are likely to differ from TCR repertoires in blood. Even with the large sequencing depth, rarefaction of the sorted-subset datasets indicated that sequencing was incomplete. Estimated clonotype richness was generally larger for naive than for memory subsets. Across a handful of donors, approximately 4.6% of naive CD4, roughly 3.4% of naive CD8, 2.3% of memory CD4, and around 0.4% of memory CD8 clonotypes were shared.

The V and J ends are trimmed by 2 bases and 2 bases, leaving 10 bases between them. From cysteine to phenylalanine, the CDR3 is 13 amino acids long. The entry retains the CDR3 DNA only, 39 bases that are in frame from base 1. CDR1 and CDR2 (GTSNPN, SVGIG) derive from the germline V gene (reference sequence). The donors were healthy, HIV-negative adults who had no recently reported acute infections or vaccinations. Every donor was a Caucasian adult living in Nashville, Tennessee, USA. Magnetic negative selection was used to enrich CD4+ T cells, after which naive cells were positively selected on CD45RA and the negative fraction became the memory subset. Blood was collected by leukapheresis, and PBMCs were isolated by Ficoll-Histopaque density gradient centrifugation and then cryopreserved in liquid nitrogen vapor phase. Purity and quantity of every magnetically sorted T cell population were checked by analytical flow cytometry. From each sorted fraction, genomic DNA was isolated and quantified by UV absorbance on a Nanodrop 2000c.

With respect to this clone: Its antigen is still unknown. No qualities accompany the bases; no much larger clone lies one base away.

TCR CDR3 regions were amplified from genomic DNA by multiplex PCR using the deep immunoSEQ assay. Extracted genomic DNA from each cell subset was spread evenly across all wells of several immunoSEQ 96-well plates, with each plate serving as a replicate. For sorted subsets, 150 to 250 ng genomic DNA, equal to tens of thousands of T cell genomes, was loaded into each replicate PCR. Purified libraries were measured with a Qubit 3.0 fluorometer, size-checked on a Bioanalyzer 2100, and measured again with the KAPA Library Quantification kit. A separate single-read 150-cycle Illumina NextSeq 550 flow cell was used to sequence each immunoSEQ 96-well plate. Per the source publication's procedure: Because only junctional sequences without quality scores were contained in the immunoSEQ output, filtering matching that applied to full-length reads could not be performed. Sequences were annotated with PyIR, a Python wrapper for IgBLAST v1.9, using IMGT germline references to assign V/J genes and CDR3. Any read was removed if the V/J assignment was weak (E-value above 1e-6), the CDR3 was missing, or the read contained stop codons, out-of-frame junctions, or ambiguous translated residues. V3J clonotypes were defined as sequences sharing an identical inferred V gene, J gene, and CDR3 amino acid sequence. To compute the percentage overlap between repertoires, the number of shared unique clonotypes was divided by the size of the smaller repertoire. RTK rarefaction, the Chao1 estimator, and Recon v2.1 estimates of unobserved clonotypes were used to assess repertoire richness. Generation probabilities for all TCRbeta clonotypes obtained by the gDNA method from a handful of donors were computed using OLGA. TCRdb stores this immuneACCESS table with in-frame sequences only. Part of the clones is absent; in the studies checked, under half of the shortfall reflects unresolved V genes, and no reason is known for the rest. Clone size and V and J calls were adopted from that table, with D and trimming inferred from the DNA. For this sample the table gives millions of clones, of which more than 80% were detected only once. 0.14% of the sample belongs to the ten largest clones.

The specimen was naive CD4+ T cells sorted from blood. The cell subset or site label, as the study defines it: CD45RA+ positively selected. The receptor's source is a man between 18 and 35 years old in good health. Recombination connected TRBV30 to TRBJ2-7, with the D call tentatively TRBD1 or TRBD2, each fitting 5 bases. Here the CDR3 is given as CAWSRGSPYEQYF. In nucleotides, the sequence is TGTGCCTGGAGTCGGGGCAGCCCCTACGAGCAGTACTTC.